The text below deals with one T cell receptor beta chain. This clonotype showed up many times. Its antigen is not yet known. No base quality values were provided; no much bigger clone lies one nucleotide off. Sequencer: Illumina HiSeq 2500. TCR beta libraries were prepared by quantitative 5'-RACE with molecular barcodes. The authors' analysis ran thus. A new computational method, built on a probabilistic model of VDJ rearrangement, was used to identify disease-linked TCR variants. TCRdb ran its own pipeline on the public reads, namely fastp trimming at Q25 and MiXCR clone calling, and kept in-frame beta chains. Identical CDR3 proteins give one entry, which carries the most common genes and DNA. TCRdb's processing, not the authors', yielded these V and J calls. The sample table records approximately 550,000 distinct CDR3 sequences; about 13% of these occur just once. The ten largest account for approximately 6.2% of the sample.

Including cysteine and phenylalanine, the CDR3 has 14 amino acids. CDR3 DNA is the only sequence kept; it has 42 bases, read in frame from the first base. V is clipped by 5 bases and J by 3 bases, and the sequence between their germline boundaries is 11 bases long. For CDR1 and CDR2, the germline V gene (reference sequence) lists SEHNR and FQNEAQ. This record belongs to a study of CD8 T cells in ankylosing spondylitis (dated by TCRdb to about 2017). Looking at the study overall: T cell receptor beta repertoires were profiled in healthy donors and ankylosing spondylitis patients so that disease-linked TCR variants could be found. The full study cohort comprised some 27 ankylosing spondylitis patients and roughly 110 healthy donors. Peripheral blood was sampled, and synovial fluid was additionally collected from ankylosing spondylitis patients.

Findings and caveats that apply to the study as a whole: A CD8+ phenotype was shown by the disease-linked clones, which were found at relatively low frequencies in peripheral blood. According to the report, matched synovial fluid samples from ankylosing spondylitis patients were significantly enriched for the disease-linked clones. Some TCR beta motif variants had previously been reported in synovial fluid and blood of reactive arthritis patients, which suggested common disease-initiation mechanisms. A TCR beta motif of eight highly homologous amino acid variants appeared characteristic of blood from ankylosing spondylitis patients.

The sequence derives from a male donor with ankylosing spondylitis. The V gene is TRBV7-9 and the J gene is TRBJ1-3, with no D gene named confidently. Sequencing was carried out using blood, either unsorted or a sorted T cell fraction (not recorded which). The DNA reads TGTGCCAGCAGCAAGGCAGAGGGTGGAAACACCATATATTTT. This codes for CASSKAEGGNTIYF.